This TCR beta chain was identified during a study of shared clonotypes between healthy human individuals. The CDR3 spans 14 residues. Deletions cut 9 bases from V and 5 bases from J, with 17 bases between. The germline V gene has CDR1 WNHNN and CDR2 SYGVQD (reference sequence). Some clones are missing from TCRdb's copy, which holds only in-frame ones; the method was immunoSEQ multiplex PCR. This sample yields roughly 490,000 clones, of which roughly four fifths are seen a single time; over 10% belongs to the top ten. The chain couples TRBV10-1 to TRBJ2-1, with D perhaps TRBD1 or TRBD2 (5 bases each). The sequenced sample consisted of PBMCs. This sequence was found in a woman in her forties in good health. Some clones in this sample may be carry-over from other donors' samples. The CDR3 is CARAGRARDNEQFF. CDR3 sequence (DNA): TGCGCCAGGGCGGGCAGGGCAAGAGACAATGAGCAGTTCTTC.